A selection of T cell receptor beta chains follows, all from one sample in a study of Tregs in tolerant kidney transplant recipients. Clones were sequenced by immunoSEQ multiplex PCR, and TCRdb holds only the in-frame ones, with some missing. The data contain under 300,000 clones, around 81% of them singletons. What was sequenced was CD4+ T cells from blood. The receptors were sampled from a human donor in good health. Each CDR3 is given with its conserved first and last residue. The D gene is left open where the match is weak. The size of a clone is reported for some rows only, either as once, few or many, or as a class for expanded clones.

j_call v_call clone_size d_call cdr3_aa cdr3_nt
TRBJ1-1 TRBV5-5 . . CASTYWDTENTEAFF TGTGCCAGCACCTACTGGGATACGGAGAACACTGAAGCTTTCTTT
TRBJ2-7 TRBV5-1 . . CASSLLGGLAEQYF TGCGCCAGCAGCTTGTTGGGGGGCCTAGCCGAGCAGTACTTC
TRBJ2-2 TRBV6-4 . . CASSVQGFGTGELFF TGTGCCAGCAGTGTTCAGGGATTCGGAACCGGGGAGCTGTTTTTT
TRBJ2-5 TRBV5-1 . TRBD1 CASSPDTGEETQYF TGCGCCAGCAGCCCAGACACAGGGGAAGAGACCCAGTACTTC
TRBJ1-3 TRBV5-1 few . CASRTTLSGNTIYF TGCGCCAGCAGGACGACGCTTTCTGGAAACACCATATATTTT
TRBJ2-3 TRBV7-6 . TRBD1 CASSLSDRGPGLSTDTQYF TGTGCCAGCAGCTTAAGTGACAGGGGGCCAGGACTGAGCACAGATACGCAGTATTTT
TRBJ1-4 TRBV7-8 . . CASSLAYTPVGEKLFF TGTGCCAGCAGCTTAGCGTATACACCTGTAGGTGAAAAACTGTTTTTT
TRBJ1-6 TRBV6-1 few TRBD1 CASSELVDRGNSPLHF TGTGCCAGCAGTGAACTTGTGGACAGGGGTAATTCACCCCTCCACTTT
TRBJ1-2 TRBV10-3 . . CATQGGTGYYGYTF TGTGCCACCCAGGGCGGGACCGGATACTATGGCTACACCTTC
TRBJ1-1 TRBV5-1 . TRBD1 CASSLVLTGGGMTEAFF TGCGCCAGCAGCTTGGTATTGACAGGGGGTGGTATGACTGAAGCTTTCTTT
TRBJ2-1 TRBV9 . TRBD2 CASSAGQGNMGLAGGNEQFF TGTGCCAGCAGCGCGGGACAGGGGAACATGGGACTAGCGGGGGGCAATGAGCAGTTCTTC
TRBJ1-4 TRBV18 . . CASSLQGQTINEKLFF TGTGCCAGCTCACTTCAAGGACAGACTATTAATGAAAAACTGTTTTTT